These 28 T cell receptor beta chains came from one sample sequenced in a study of blood T cell repertoires in COVID-19. Method: immunoSEQ multiplex PCR; TCRdb's copy keeps in-frame clones and lacks some. Of 300,000 to 400,000 clones in the sample, 70% to 90% were seen once. Sequenced: PBMCs or T cells enriched from blood (not recorded which). The source of these receptors is a woman aged 25 to 39 with acute COVID-19.

This chain joins TRBV5-1 and TRBJ2-1; 9 bases align to TRBD2. This CDR3 is 16 amino acids long. With 0 bases clipped from V and 6 bases from J, the junction kept 7 bases outside the gene matches. Per the germline V gene, CDR1 is SGHRS and CDR2 is YFSETQ. The CDR3 loop is CASSLDPAGGGNEQFF. CDR3 nucleotide sequence: TGCGCCAGCAGCTTGGATCCAGCGGGGGGAGGCAATGAGCAGTTCTTC.

This chain joins TRBV9 and TRBJ1-3; D unresolved. V was pared by 4 bases and J by 4 bases, with 15 bases between. Germline V CDR1 and CDR2: SGDLS, YYNGEE. This CDR3 spans 15 amino acids. The CDR3 bases are TGTGCCAGCAGCCAATCCTTTCCTAGGGGAAACACCATATATTTT. Translating gives CASSQSFPRGNTIYF.

This sequence joins TRBV3-1 (or the pseudogene TRBV3-2) and TRBJ1-5; D is possibly TRBD1 (6 bases). The germline gives CDR1 LGHDT, CDR2 YNNKEL (reference sequence). V lost 4 bases and J lost 0, with 10 bases in between. This CDR3 region has 15 residues. This CDR3 is CASSPRTASNQPQHF. The CDR3, as DNA: TGTGCCAGCAGCCCCAGGACAGCTAGCAATCAGCCCCAGCATTTT.

The chain links TRBV3-1 (or the pseudogene TRBV3-2) to TRBJ2-6, with TRBD1 identical over 9 bases. The V segment lost 3 bases and the J segment 1 base; nucleotides outside the gene matches: 19. The CDR3 has 22 amino acids. Germline V gives CDR1 LGHDT, CDR2 YNNKEL (reference sequence). The CDR3 loop is CASSQGPGTGKRGSSGANVLTF. DNA for the CDR3: TGTGCCAGCAGCCAGGGCCCCGGGACAGGGAAAAGGGGTTCTTCTGGGGCCAACGTCCTGACTTTC.

This clone was seen once. The chain is built from TRBV5-6 and TRBJ2-7, with 9 bases aligning to TRBD1. V shed 3 bases, J shed 3 bases, and the junction held 1 base outside the gene matches. The CDR3 is 13 amino acids. Germline V gene lookup returns CDR1 SGHDT and CDR2 YYEEEE. Here the CDR3 DNA reads TGTGCCAGCAGCTCGACAGGGGGCTACGAGCAGTACTTC. This sequence encodes CASSSTGGYEQYF.

The rearrangement joins TRBV5-1 to TRBJ2-7; D uncertain. CDR3 length: 15 amino acids. V gave up 0 bases and J gave up 1 base, with 11 bases separating them. Germline assignment: CDR1 SGHRS and CDR2 YFSETQ. CDR3 residues: CASSLVAGQSYEQYF. CDR3 nucleotide sequence: TGCGCCAGCAGCTTGGTGGCAGGCCAATCCTACGAGCAGTACTTC.

This sequence joins TRBV28 and TRBJ2-3; no definite D call. The CDR3 consists of 12 residues. Germline lookup yields CDR1 MDHEN and CDR2 SYDVKM. V dropped 6 bases and J dropped 8 bases, with 12 bases sitting between them. The CDR3 protein is CASRLGSSTQYF. The CDR3 region has the DNA TGTGCCAGCAGGTTAGGTAGTAGTACGCAGTATTTT.

The chain combines TRBV7-2 with TRBJ2-1, with D perhaps TRBD1 (6 bases). V lost 0 bases and J lost 3, with 12 bases in between. CDR1 and CDR2 from the germline V gene are SGHTA and FQGNSA. CDR3 length equals 16 residues. This CDR3 is CASSLATDRIYNEQFF. The CDR3 region has the DNA TGTGCCAGCAGCTTAGCTACAGACAGGATCTACAATGAGCAGTTCTTC.

The V gene is TRBV3-1 (or the pseudogene TRBV3-2), the J gene TRBJ1-4; D is undetermined. CDR1 and CDR2 from the germline V gene are LGHDT and YNNKEL (reference sequence). CDR3 length: 14 amino acids. V lost 2 bases to trimming and J lost 3 bases, with 7 bases between them. The CDR3 DNA is TGTGCCAGCAGCCAAAACGGGGCTAATGAAAAACTGTTTTTT. Translation gives CASSQNGANEKLFF.

This sequence joins TRBV7-9 and TRBJ1-3, with D unclear. The CDR3 consists of 19 residues. Germline loops: CDR1 SEHNR, CDR2 FQNEAQ (reference sequence). The V and J ends lost 1 base and 1 base respectively, with 20 bases between them. The CDR3 is CASSLDLMWGVGSGNTIYF. CDR3 DNA sequence: TGTGCCAGCAGCTTAGATTTGATGTGGGGAGTAGGGTCTGGAAACACCATATATTTT. Drawing the rest from reference TRBV7-9 and TRBJ1-3, the complete variable domain is DTGVSQNPRHKITKRGQNVTFRCDPISEHNRLYWYRQTLGQGPEFLTYFQNEAQLEKSRLLSDRFSAERPKGSFSTLEIQRTEQGDSAMYLCASSLDLMWGVGSGNTIYFGEGSWLTVV.

The chain has TRBV3-1 (or the pseudogene TRBV3-2) and TRBJ2-1; 10 bases are shared with TRBD2. Germline V gene sequence: CDR1 LGHDT, CDR2 YNNKEL (reference sequence). The J segment lost 4 bases and the V segment lost 3 bases, leaving 3 bases of the junction unmatched. The CDR3 runs to 15 residues. Here the CDR3 reads CASSQLAGEYNEQFF. The CDR3 DNA reads TGTGCCAGCAGCCAGCTAGCGGGGGAGTACAATGAGCAGTTCTTC.

The CDR3 region has the DNA TGTGCCAGCAGTTACGCGGCCGGGACAATCCCTCAGGGCTACACCTTC. Amino acids: CASSYAAGTIPQGYTF. This chain connects TRBV6-5 to TRBJ1-2; possible D gene TRBD1, 6 bases. The CDR3 has 16 residues. The ends were cut back, 2 bases at V and 8 bases at J, with 21 bases in the middle. Looked up from germline, CDR1 is MNHEY and CDR2 is SVGAGI.

The V call is TRBV12-5, the J call TRBJ2-7; TRBD1 agrees at 7 bases. The junction had 4 bases not matched to a gene; V was cut back by 5 bases and J by 0 bases. The CDR3 extends over 14 amino acids. Germline V CDR1 and CDR2: LGHNT, FRNRAP. In DNA, the CDR3 is TGTGCTAGTGGTCCTAGACAGGGCTCCTACGAGCAGTACTTC. It is translated as CASGPRQGSYEQYF.

V is TRBV4-3 and J is TRBJ1-4; D perhaps matches TRBD1 (5 bases). Trimming shortened V by 0 bases and J by 3 bases, and 11 bases separated the two germline ends. The CDR3 totals 16 residues. The V gene's germline CDR1 is LGHNA and CDR2 YSLEER. This CDR3 is CASSQDLTGSNEKLFF. DNA for the CDR3: TGCGCCAGCAGCCAAGATCTTACAGGTTCTAATGAAAAACTGTTTTTT.

V is TRBV15 and J is TRBJ1-2; TRBD1 might be the D (6 bases). The CDR3 covers 15 residues. CDR1 is LNHNV and CDR2 is YYDKDF in the germline V gene (reference sequence). The germline V and J ends were trimmed by 1 base and 2 bases, with 11 bases remaining between them. CDR3 loop: CATSRGRGANYGYTF. CDR3 nucleotides: TGTGCCACCAGCAGAGGGCGGGGGGCGAACTATGGCTACACCTTC.

This rearrangement joins TRBV5-8 to TRBJ1-4; no definite D call. The V end was cut by 1 base, the J end by 0 bases, with 7 bases between. This CDR3 contains 15 residues. Germline-derived CDR1 and CDR2 are SGHTS and YDEGEE. The CDR3, as DNA: TGTGCCAGCAGCTTGCGGGATTCAACTAATGAAAAACTGTTTTTT. As protein: CASSLRDSTNEKLFF.

The genes are TRBV6-4 and TRBJ2-1; no clear D. The V gene lost 3 bases and the J gene lost 12 bases, with 9 bases spanning the gap. CDR1 and CDR2 from the germline V gene are MRHNA and SNTAGT. The CDR3 length is 11 residues. The CDR3, as DNA: TGTGCCAGCAGTGAAGCAGGCGTGCAGTTCTTC. Translation gives CASSEAGVQFF.

This chain's CDR3 is CASSKAGKQGYTF. CDR3 bases: TGTGCCAGCAGCAAAGCGGGTAAACAGGGCTACACCTTC. The chain combines TRBV21-1 with TRBJ1-2; the table's TRBD1 call for D was not verified on the DNA. TRBV21-1 is an annotated pseudogene. The CDR3 runs 13 residues.

V is TRBV2 and J is TRBJ2-5; 8 bases align to TRBD1. The CDR3 extends over 13 amino acids. V was clipped by 6 bases and J by 4 bases; unmatched bases: 4. From germline, CDR1 is SNHLY and CDR2 FYNNEI. The CDR3 reads CASRRQGSETQYF. CDR3 sequence (DNA): TGTGCCAGCAGACGACAGGGGTCAGAGACCCAGTACTTC.

This chain connects TRBV11-3 to TRBJ2-7; possible D gene TRBD1, 5 bases. The germline V and J ends were trimmed by 1 base and 4 bases, with 8 bases remaining between them. In germline, CDR1 is SGHNT, CDR2 YENEEA. This CDR3 has 13 residues. The CDR3, as DNA: TGTGCCAGCAGCTTAGGGTCAGGGTACGAGCAGTACTTC. It translates to CASSLGSGYEQYF.

The chain employs TRBV6-5 and TRBJ1-6; D is uncertain. CDR3 size: 13 residues. Trimming took off 2 bases at V and 5 bases at J, with 4 bases between the two ends. Germline V CDR1 and CDR2: MNHEY, SVGAGI. This CDR3 is CASSYANNSPLHF. CDR3 nucleotides: TGTGCCAGCAGTTACGCTAATAATTCACCCCTCCACTTT.

Notes on this clone: The same CDR3 can be traced to other DNA sequences in this sample. This chain uses TRBV5-1 with TRBJ2-1; 10 bases line up with TRBD2. This CDR3 contains 15 residues. In germline, CDR1 is SGHRS, CDR2 YFSETQ. V lost 4 bases, J lost 2 bases, and 3 bases stayed unmatched. The CDR3 protein is CASSGLAGAYNEQFF. The CDR3 coding sequence is TGCGCCAGCAGCGGTCTAGCGGGGGCCTACAATGAGCAGTTCTTC. Full variable domain (missing parts from reference TRBV5-1 and TRBJ2-1): KAGVTQTPRYLIKTRGQQVTLSCSPISGHRSVSWYQQTPGQGLQFLFEYFSETQRNKGNFPGRFSGRQFSNSRSEMNVSTLELGDSALYLCASSGLAGAYNEQFFGPGTRLTVL.

The rearrangement joins TRBV7-2 to TRBJ2-3; D is uncertain. Germline CDR1 reads SGHTA; CDR2 reads FQGNSA. There are 13 residues in the CDR3. Trimming took 1 base from V and 9 from J, leaving 11 bases between them. The CDR3 DNA reads TGTGCCAGCAGCTTAGAGGTGGGCTACACGCAGTATTTT. It codes for CASSLEVGYTQYF.

The chain is built from TRBV2 and TRBJ2-2; D is perhaps TRBD1 (6 bases). This CDR3 contains 14 residues. Germline CDR1 is SNHLY and CDR2 is FYNNEI. Deletions cut 5 bases from V and 0 bases from J, with 7 bases between. CDR3 amino acids: CASSWTANTGELFF. CDR3 nucleotides: TGTGCCAGCAGTTGGACAGCGAACACCGGGGAGCTGTTTTTT.

V and J are TRBV11-2 and TRBJ1-6; D remains ambiguous. With 6 bases removed from V and 4 bases from J, the gap between germline ends came to 7 bases. CDR1 is SGHAT, CDR2 FQNNGV, per germline. This CDR3 is built from 13 residues. This chain's CDR3 is CASSPGYNSPLHF. CDR3 DNA sequence: TGTGCCAGCAGTCCCGGGTATAATTCACCCCTCCACTTT.

The chain recombines TRBV29-1 with TRBJ1-5; TRBD1 agrees at 7 bases. The CDR3 has 13 residues. In germline, CDR1 is SQVTM, CDR2 ANQGSEA. V shed 5 bases, J shed 3 bases, and the junction held 4 bases outside the gene matches. In nucleotides, the CDR3 is TGCAGCGTTATCAGGGGGGACAATCAGCCCCAGCATTTT. This codes for CSVIRGDNQPQHF.

This sequence joins TRBV9 and TRBJ1-2; D gene uncertain. This CDR3 has 14 residues. The V and J ends lost 0 bases and 4 bases respectively, with 10 bases between them. Germline-derived CDR1 and CDR2 are SGDLS and YYNGEE. The CDR3 reads CASSVEEGTYGYTF. The CDR3 nucleotides read TGTGCCAGCAGCGTAGAGGAGGGTACCTATGGCTACACCTTC. Drawing the rest from reference TRBV9 and TRBJ1-2, the complete variable domain is DSGVTQTPKHLITATGQRVTLRCSPRSGDLSVYWYQQSLDQGLQFLIQYYNGEERAKGNILERFSAQQFPDLHSELNLSSLELGDSALYFCASSVEEGTYGYTFGSGTRLTVV.

V and J are TRBV27 and TRBJ1-6; D not resolved. Germline V lookup: CDR1 MNHEY, CDR2 SMNVEV (reference sequence). V shed 5 bases and J shed 7 bases, with 18 bases lying between them. The CDR3 runs 16 residues. The CDR3, as DNA: TGTGCCAGCAGTCCCCGAGGAGGAGTAAGAAATTCACCCCTCCACTTT. Its translation: CASSPRGGVRNSPLHF.